This TCR beta chain came from a study of CD8+ T cells in alopecia areata. The CDR3 has 17 amino acids. The V segment lost 4 bases and the J segment 7 bases; nucleotides outside the gene matches: 14. Per germline, CDR1 SGDLS and CDR2 YYNGEE. Extracted from the samples, RNA was reverse transcribed into cDNA to serve as the sequencing template. Data came from immunoSEQ multiplex PCR; TCRdb stores just in-frame clones and leaves some out. The sample has over 100,000 clones; approximately 49% are singletons. With respect to this clone: Antigen specificity is unknown.

Whole-study findings and limits: In patients, TCRs were shared less clearly than in mice, and HLA may possibly be involved.

This sequence was found in a human donor with alopecia areata. The V and J genes are TRBV9 and TRBJ2-1, with 10 bases identical to TRBD2. This specimen was CD8+ T cells sorted from blood, taken at week 0. CDR3 DNA sequence: TGTGCCAGCAGCATCGATCTTAGCGGGGGGCCGGGAAATGAGCAGTTCTTC. The encoded protein is CASSIDLSGGPGNEQFF.